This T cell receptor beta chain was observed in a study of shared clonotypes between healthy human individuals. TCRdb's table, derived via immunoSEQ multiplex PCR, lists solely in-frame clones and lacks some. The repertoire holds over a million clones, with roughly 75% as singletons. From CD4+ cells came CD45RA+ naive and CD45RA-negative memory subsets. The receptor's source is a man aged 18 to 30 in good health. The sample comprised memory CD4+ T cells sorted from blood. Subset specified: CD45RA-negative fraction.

CDR3 sequence (DNA): TGCGCCAGCAGCCAAGAGATCCGGCAGGGCCGAAGCACAGATACGCAGTATTTT. Protein: CASSQEIRQGRSTDTQYF. The rearrangement links TRBV4-3 to TRBJ2-3, with D possibly matching TRBD1 (5 bases). The CDR3 runs to 18 residues. CDR1 is LGHNA, CDR2 YSLEER, per germline. With 0 bases removed from V and 0 bases from J, the gap between germline ends came to 16 bases.